This T cell receptor (beta chain) stems from a study of cytomegalovirus exposure and HLA in healthy donors. Study observations and caveats: Later on, analysis showed that most CMV-associated TCR beta chains appeared to be HLA-restricted. Within an earlier analysis, most TCR beta V segments proved productive either about 90% or about 30% of the time.

Both 60 Vbeta primers and 13 Jbeta primers went into the PCR. The repertoire was sequenced with immunoSEQ multiplex PCR; TCRdb's copy has only in-frame clones and lacks some. The sample lists 150,000 to 200,000 clones, almost 80% occurring once. Notes on this clone: The antigen is not known.

Sequenced material: PBMCs. This receptor was taken from a woman in her fifties or sixties in good health and CMV-seropositive.

This chain's CDR3 is CASSLDSSTDTQYF. The CDR3 bases are TGCGCCAGCAGCCTTGACTCGTCCACAGATACGCAGTATTTT. The gene calls are TRBV4-1 and TRBJ2-3; D not resolved. V gave up 4 bases and J gave up 2 bases, with 10 bases separating them. The CDR3 is 14 residues long. From germline, CDR1 is MGHRA and CDR2 YSYEKL.